A selection of T cell receptor beta chains follows, all from one sample in a study of blood T cell repertoires in COVID-19. The data were produced by immunoSEQ multiplex PCR, yet TCRdb's version contains in-frame clones alone and is incomplete. The sample holds approximately 160,000 clones, 85% seen once. The sequenced sample consisted of peripheral blood. The receptors come from a woman aged 55 to 70 with COVID-19, enrolled during active disease. Each CDR3 is given with its conserved first and last residue. Fields, in order: D gene, clone size, V gene, J gene, CDR3 protein, CDR3 DNA. The D gene is left open where the match is weak. The size of a clone is reported for some rows only, either as once, few or many, or as a class for expanded clones.

d_gene: NA; abundance: NA; v_gene: TRBV2; j_gene: TRBJ2-3; CDR3aa: CASRRAYLQYF; CDR3nt: TGTGCCAGCAGGAGGGCGTATTTGCAGTATTTT
d_gene: NA; abundance: NA; v_gene: TRBV18; j_gene: TRBJ1-2; CDR3aa: CASSPPSVLNYGYTF; CDR3nt: TGTGCCAGCTCACCACCGTCGGTCCTTAACTATGGCTACACCTTC
d_gene: TRBD1; abundance: NA; v_gene: TRBV11-2; j_gene: TRBJ1-3; CDR3aa: CASSLDLRTGFGNTIYF; CDR3nt: TGTGCCAGCAGCTTAGATCTGAGGACAGGGTTCGGAAACACCATATATTTT
d_gene: NA; abundance: NA; v_gene: TRBV9; j_gene: TRBJ2-6; CDR3aa: CASSPLPNSGANVLTF; CDR3nt: TGTGCCAGCAGCCCCCTCCCTAACTCTGGGGCCAACGTCCTGACTTTC
d_gene: TRBD2; abundance: NA; v_gene: TRBV6-6; j_gene: TRBJ2-2; CDR3aa: CATRTSGGAGTGELFF; CDR3nt: TGTGCCACAAGGACTAGCGGGGGGGCCGGCACCGGGGAGCTGTTTTTT
d_gene: NA; abundance: NA; v_gene: TRBV14; j_gene: TRBJ1-1; CDR3aa: CASSQFRNTEAFF; CDR3nt: TGTGCCAGCAGCCAGTTTCGGAACACTGAAGCTTTCTTT
d_gene: NA; abundance: NA; v_gene: TRBV6-8; j_gene: TRBJ1-3; CDR3aa: CASSYRSPGSSGNTIYF; CDR3nt: TGTGCCAGCAGTTACAGGAGCCCGGGGAGCTCTGGAAACACCATATATTTT
d_gene: TRBD1; abundance: NA; v_gene: TRBV6-5; j_gene: TRBJ2-5; CDR3aa: CASSHAGGGQETQYF; CDR3nt: TGTGCCAGCAGCCACGCAGGGGGCGGACAAGAGACCCAGTACTTC
d_gene: TRBD1; abundance: NA; v_gene: TRBV18; j_gene: TRBJ1-2; CDR3aa: CASSQDRVNGYTF; CDR3nt: TGTGCCAGCTCACAAGACAGGGTGAATGGCTACACCTTC
d_gene: TRBD2; abundance: NA; v_gene: TRBV25-1; j_gene: TRBJ2-3; CDR3aa: CASSRDYTDTQYF; CDR3nt: TGTGCCAGCAGTAGGGACTACACAGATACGCAGTATTTT
d_gene: NA; abundance: NA; v_gene: TRBV18; j_gene: TRBJ2-5; CDR3aa: CASSPPTAWETQYF; CDR3nt: TGTGCCAGCTCACCACCTACAGCATGGGAGACCCAGTACTTC
d_gene: TRBD2; abundance: once; v_gene: TRBV27; j_gene: TRBJ2-1; CDR3aa: CASSSLSGGAYYNEQFF; CDR3nt: TGTGCCAGCAGTTCTCTTAGCGGGGGGGCTTACTACAATGAGCAGTTCTTC
d_gene: NA; abundance: NA; v_gene: TRBV6-5; j_gene: TRBJ2-1; CDR3aa: CASSYRERSYNEQFF; CDR3nt: TGTGCCAGCAGTTACCGGGAGAGGTCCTACAATGAGCAGTTCTTC
d_gene: TRBD1; abundance: NA; v_gene: TRBV7-9; j_gene: TRBJ1-1; CDR3aa: CASSLKGGGITEAFF; CDR3nt: TGTGCCAGCAGCTTGAAAGGGGGCGGTATCACTGAAGCTTTCTTT
d_gene: TRBD2; abundance: NA; v_gene: TRBV5-1; j_gene: TRBJ2-2; CDR3aa: CASSVAAGASNTGELFF; CDR3nt: TGCGCCAGCAGTGTGGCAGCGGGAGCTTCGAACACCGGGGAGCTGTTTTTT
d_gene: NA; abundance: NA; v_gene: TRBV11-1; j_gene: TRBJ2-1; CDR3aa: CASSPTGFSYNEQFF; CDR3nt: TGTGCCAGCAGCCCCACGGGATTCTCCTACAATGAGCAGTTCTTC
d_gene: TRBD2; abundance: NA; v_gene: TRBV11-2; j_gene: TRBJ2-1; CDR3aa: CASSLAGGRIDEQFF; CDR3nt: TGTGCCAGCAGCTTAGCGGGAGGGCGTATCGATGAGCAGTTCTTC
d_gene: TRBD1; abundance: NA; v_gene: TRBV3-1/TRBV3-2; j_gene: TRBJ2-1; CDR3aa: CASSHLTGDNEQFF; CDR3nt: TGTGCCAGCAGCCACCTTACAGGGGACAATGAGCAGTTCTTC
d_gene: NA; abundance: NA; v_gene: TRBV7-3; j_gene: TRBJ2-2; CDR3aa: CASSLLGGAIVGELFF; CDR3nt: TGTGCCAGCAGCCTCCTTGGGGGGGCAATTGTCGGGGAGCTGTTTTTT
d_gene: NA; abundance: NA; v_gene: TRBV19; j_gene: TRBJ1-2; CDR3aa: CASTRRVGAKDYGYTF; CDR3nt: TGTGCCAGTACCCGCCGCGTGGGGGCTAAGGACTATGGCTACACCTTC
d_gene: NA; abundance: NA; v_gene: TRBV12-3/TRBV12-4; j_gene: TRBJ1-1; CDR3aa: CASILGGGTEAFF; CDR3nt: TGTGCCAGCATCCTGGGAGGGGGCACTGAAGCTTTCTTT
d_gene: TRBD1; abundance: NA; v_gene: TRBV6-5; j_gene: TRBJ2-7; CDR3aa: CASKRDRGGEQYF; CDR3nt: TGTGCCAGCAAAAGGGACAGGGGGGGTGAGCAGTACTTC
d_gene: NA; abundance: NA; v_gene: TRBV18; j_gene: TRBJ2-1; CDR3aa: CASSFIYNEQFF; CDR3nt: TGTGCCAGCTCATTCATCTACAATGAGCAGTTCTTC
d_gene: NA; abundance: NA; v_gene: TRBV5-4; j_gene: TRBJ2-5; CDR3aa: CASSLDVGDSYF; CDR3nt: TGTGCCAGCAGCTTGGATGTAGGAGACTCTTACTTC
d_gene: TRBD1; abundance: NA; v_gene: TRBV3-1/TRBV3-2; j_gene: TRBJ1-5; CDR3aa: CASSQWQTGDDQPQHF; CDR3nt: TGTGCCAGCAGCCAATGGCAGACAGGGGATGATCAGCCCCAGCATTTT
d_gene: TRBD1; abundance: NA; v_gene: TRBV25-1; j_gene: TRBJ1-3; CDR3aa: CASSFKTDRGSGNTIYF; CDR3nt: TGTGCCAGCAGTTTTAAGACGGACAGGGGCTCTGGAAACACCATATATTTT
d_gene: NA; abundance: NA; v_gene: TRBV30; j_gene: TRBJ1-5; CDR3aa: CAWSADSNQPQHF; CDR3nt: TGTGCCTGGAGTGCGGACAGTAATCAGCCCCAGCATTTT
d_gene: TRBD2; abundance: NA; v_gene: TRBV6-4; j_gene: TRBJ2-3; CDR3aa: CASSAGPGTGGDTQYF; CDR3nt: TGTGCCAGCAGTGCGGGCCCCGGGACCGGGGGGGATACGCAGTATTTT